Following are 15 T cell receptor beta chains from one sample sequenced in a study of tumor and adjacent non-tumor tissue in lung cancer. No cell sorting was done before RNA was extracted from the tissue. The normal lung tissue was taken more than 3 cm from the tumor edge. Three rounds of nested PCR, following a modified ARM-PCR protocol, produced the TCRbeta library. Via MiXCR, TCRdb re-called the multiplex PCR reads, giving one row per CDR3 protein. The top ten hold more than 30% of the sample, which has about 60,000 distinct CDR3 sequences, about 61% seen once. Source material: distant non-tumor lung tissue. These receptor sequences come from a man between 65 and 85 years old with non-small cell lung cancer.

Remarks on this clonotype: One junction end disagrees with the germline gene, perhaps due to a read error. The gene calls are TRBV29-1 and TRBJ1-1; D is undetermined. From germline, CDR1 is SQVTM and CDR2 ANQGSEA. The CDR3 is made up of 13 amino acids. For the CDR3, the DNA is TGCAGCGTTGAACCACGGAGGAGGACTGGAGCTTCCTTT. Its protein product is CSVEPRRRTGASF.

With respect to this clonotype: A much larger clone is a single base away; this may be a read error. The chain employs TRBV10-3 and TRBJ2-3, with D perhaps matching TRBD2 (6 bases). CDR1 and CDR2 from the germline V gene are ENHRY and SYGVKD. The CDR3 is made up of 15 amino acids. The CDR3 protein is CAVSASDYGTDTQYF. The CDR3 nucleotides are TGTGCCGTCAGCGCTAGCGATTATGGCACAGATACGCAGTATTTT.

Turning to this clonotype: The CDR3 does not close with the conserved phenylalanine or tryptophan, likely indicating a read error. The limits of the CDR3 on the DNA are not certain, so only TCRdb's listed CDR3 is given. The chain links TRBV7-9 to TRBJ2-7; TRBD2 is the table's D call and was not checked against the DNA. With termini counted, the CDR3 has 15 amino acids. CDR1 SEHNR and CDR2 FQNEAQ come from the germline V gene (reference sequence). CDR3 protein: CASSQGLAGAHERYL.

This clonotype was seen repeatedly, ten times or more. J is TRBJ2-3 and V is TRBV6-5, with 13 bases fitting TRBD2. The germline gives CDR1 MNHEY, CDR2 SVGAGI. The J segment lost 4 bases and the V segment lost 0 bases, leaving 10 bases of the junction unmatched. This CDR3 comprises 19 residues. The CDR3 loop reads CASSYSGALAGGPSDTQYF. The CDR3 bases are TGTGCCAGCAGTTACTCGGGGGCACTAGCGGGGGGGCCCTCAGATACGCAGTATTTT.

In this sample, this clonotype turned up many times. CDR3: CASRPALRGPSNTEAFF. DNA for the CDR3: TGTGCCAGCAGGCCTGCCCTCCGAGGCCCCTCGAACACTGAAGCTTTCTTT. The chain joins TRBV6-1 to TRBJ1-1, with no clear D. The germline gives CDR1 MNHNS, CDR2 SASEGT. The CDR3 extends over 17 amino acids. V lost 6 bases, J lost 1 base, and 21 bases lay in between.

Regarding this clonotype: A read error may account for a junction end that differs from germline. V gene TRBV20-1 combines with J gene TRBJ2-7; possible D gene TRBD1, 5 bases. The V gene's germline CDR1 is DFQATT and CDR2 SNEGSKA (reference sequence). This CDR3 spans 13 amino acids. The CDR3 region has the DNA TGCAATGCAATAGGACAAGTAACCTACGAGCTGTACTTC. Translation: CNAIGQVTYELYF.

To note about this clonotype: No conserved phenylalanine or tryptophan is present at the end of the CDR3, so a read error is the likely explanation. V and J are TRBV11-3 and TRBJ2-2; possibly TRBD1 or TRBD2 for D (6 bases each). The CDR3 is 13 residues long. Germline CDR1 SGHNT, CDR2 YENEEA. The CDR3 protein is CATSTGGTWELFY. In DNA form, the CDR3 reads TGTGCCACTTCAACCGGGGGCACCTGGGAGCTGTTTTAT.

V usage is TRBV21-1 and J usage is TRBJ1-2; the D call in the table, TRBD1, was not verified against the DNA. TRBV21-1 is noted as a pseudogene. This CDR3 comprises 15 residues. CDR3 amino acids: CASSPPGWTNYGYTF. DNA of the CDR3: TGTGCCAGCAGCCCACCGGGATGGACTAACTATGGCTACACCTTC.

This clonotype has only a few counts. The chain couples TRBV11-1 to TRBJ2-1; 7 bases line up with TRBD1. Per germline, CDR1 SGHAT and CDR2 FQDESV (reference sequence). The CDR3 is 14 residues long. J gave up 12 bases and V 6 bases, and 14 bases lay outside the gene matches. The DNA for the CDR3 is TGTGCCAGCAGTCCCCGAACAGGGGTGGATGGGCAGTTCTTC. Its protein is CASSPRTGVDGQFF.

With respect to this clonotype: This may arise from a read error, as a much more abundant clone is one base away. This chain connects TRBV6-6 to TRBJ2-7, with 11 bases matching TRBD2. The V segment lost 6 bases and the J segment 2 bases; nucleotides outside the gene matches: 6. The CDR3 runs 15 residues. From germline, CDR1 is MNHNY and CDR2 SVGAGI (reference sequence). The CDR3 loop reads CASRMGLAVAYEQYF. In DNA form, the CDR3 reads TGTGCCAGCAGAATGGGACTAGCGGTTGCCTACGAGCAGTACTTC.

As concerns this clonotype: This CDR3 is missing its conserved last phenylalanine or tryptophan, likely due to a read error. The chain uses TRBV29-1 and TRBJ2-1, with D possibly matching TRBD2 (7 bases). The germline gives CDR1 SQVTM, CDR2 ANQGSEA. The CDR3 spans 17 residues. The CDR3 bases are TGCAGCATGGTTGGGGGGGGGGCTCGGACACGCGGGAATGTGCAGTTCTTA. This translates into CSMVGGGARTRGNVQFL.

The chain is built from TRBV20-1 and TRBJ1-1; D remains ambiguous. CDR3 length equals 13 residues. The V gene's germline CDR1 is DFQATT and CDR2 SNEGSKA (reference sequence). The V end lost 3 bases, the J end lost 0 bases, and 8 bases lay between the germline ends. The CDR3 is CSASKRMNTEAFF. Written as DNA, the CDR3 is TGCAGTGCTAGTAAACGGATGAACACTGAAGCTTTCTTT.

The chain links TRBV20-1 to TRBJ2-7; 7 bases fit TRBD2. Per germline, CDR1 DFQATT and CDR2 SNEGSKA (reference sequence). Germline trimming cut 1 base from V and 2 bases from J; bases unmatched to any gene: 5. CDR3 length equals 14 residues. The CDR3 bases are TGCAGTGCTAGAGTCAGCGGGGACGCCTACGAGCAGTACTTC. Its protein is CSARVSGDAYEQYF.

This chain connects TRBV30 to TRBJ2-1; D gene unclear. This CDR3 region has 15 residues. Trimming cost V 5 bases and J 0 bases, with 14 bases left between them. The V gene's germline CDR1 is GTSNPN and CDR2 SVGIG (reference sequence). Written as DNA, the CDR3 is TGTGCCTGGGGTCTGGGGTGGGTCTCCTACAATGAGCAGTTCTTC. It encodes CAWGLGWVSYNEQFF. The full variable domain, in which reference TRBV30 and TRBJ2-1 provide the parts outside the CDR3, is SQTIHQWPATLVQPVGSPLSLECTVEGTSNPNLYWYRQAAGRGLQLLFYSVGIGQISSEVPQNLSASRPQDRQFILSSKKLLLSDSGFYLCAWGLGWVSYNEQFFGPGTRLTVL.

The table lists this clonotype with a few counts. The DNA for the CDR3 is TGTGCCAGCAGCTTAGCGGCACAGACTAGCGGGACCCACGAGCAGTACTTC. Translated: CASSLAAQTSGTHEQYF. The V call is TRBV7-9, the J call TRBJ2-7; 11 positions agree with TRBD2. Trimming removed 0 bases from V and 5 bases from J; junction bases left unmatched: 9. Germline lookup yields CDR1 SEHNR and CDR2 FQNEAQ (reference sequence). This CDR3 is 17 amino acids long.